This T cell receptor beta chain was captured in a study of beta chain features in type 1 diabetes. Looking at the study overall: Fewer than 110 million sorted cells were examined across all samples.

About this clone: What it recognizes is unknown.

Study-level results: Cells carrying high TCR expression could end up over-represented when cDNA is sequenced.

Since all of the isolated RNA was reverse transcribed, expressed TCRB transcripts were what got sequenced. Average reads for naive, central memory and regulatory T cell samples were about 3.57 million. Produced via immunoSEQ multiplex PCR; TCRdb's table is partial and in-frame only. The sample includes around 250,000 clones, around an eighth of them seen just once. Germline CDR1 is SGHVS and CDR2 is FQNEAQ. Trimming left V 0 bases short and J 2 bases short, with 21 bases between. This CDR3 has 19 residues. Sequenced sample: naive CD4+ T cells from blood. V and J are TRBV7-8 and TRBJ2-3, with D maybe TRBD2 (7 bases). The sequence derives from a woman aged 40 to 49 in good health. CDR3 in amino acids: CASSLAPAGASAPTDTQYF. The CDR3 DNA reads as TGTGCCAGCAGCTTAGCCCCCGCGGGGGCCTCAGCGCCCACAGATACGCAGTATTTT.